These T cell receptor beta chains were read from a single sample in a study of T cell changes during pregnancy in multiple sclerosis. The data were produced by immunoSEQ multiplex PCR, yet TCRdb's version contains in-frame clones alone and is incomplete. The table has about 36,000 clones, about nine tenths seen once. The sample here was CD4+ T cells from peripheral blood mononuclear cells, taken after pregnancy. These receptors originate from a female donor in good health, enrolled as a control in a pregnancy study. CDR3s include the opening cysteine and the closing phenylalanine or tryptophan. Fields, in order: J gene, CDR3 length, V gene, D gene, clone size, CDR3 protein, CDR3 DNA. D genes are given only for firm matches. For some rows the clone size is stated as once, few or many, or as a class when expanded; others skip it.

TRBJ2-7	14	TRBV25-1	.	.	CASRPGGAPYEQYF	TGTGCCAGCAGGCCGGGGGGCGCCCCCTACGAGCAGTACTTC
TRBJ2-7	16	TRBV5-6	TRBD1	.	CASSLAPGQGSYEQYF	TGTGCCAGCAGCTTGGCCCCGGGACAGGGGTCCTACGAGCAGTACTTC
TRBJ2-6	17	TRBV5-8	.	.	CASSLHPSTSGANVLTF	TGTGCCAGCAGCTTACACCCATCCACCTCTGGGGCCAACGTCCTGACTTTC
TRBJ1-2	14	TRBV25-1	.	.	CASSGPGGAYGYTF	TGTGCCAGCAGTGGGCCGGGGGGCGCCTATGGCTACACCTTC
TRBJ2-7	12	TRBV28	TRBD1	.	CASRDSFYEQYF	TGTGCCAGCCGGGACAGCTTCTACGAGCAGTACTTC
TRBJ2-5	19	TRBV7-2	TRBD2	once	CASSPFSSGGAGLQETQYF	TGTGCCAGCAGCCCATTCTCTAGCGGGGGGGCCGGCTTGCAAGAGACCCAGTACTTC
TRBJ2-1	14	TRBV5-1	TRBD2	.	CASSPSGLAHEQFF	TGCGCCAGCAGTCCTAGCGGCCTGGCCCATGAGCAGTTCTTC
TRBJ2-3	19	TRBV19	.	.	CASSIGPPPAADPTDTQYF	TGTGCCAGTAGTATAGGCCCTCCACCCGCTGCGGATCCCACAGATACGCAGTATTTT
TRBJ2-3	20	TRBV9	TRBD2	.	CASSVRPAGVYPTSTDTQYF	TGTGCCAGCAGCGTAAGGCCAGCGGGGGTTTACCCCACTAGCACAGATACGCAGTATTTT
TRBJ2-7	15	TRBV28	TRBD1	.	CASRKGARGLNEQYF	TGTGCCAGCCGGAAAGGGGCCAGGGGGCTGAACGAGCAGTACTTC
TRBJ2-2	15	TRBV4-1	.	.	CASSQVAVNTGELFF	TGCGCCAGCAGCCAGGTGGCGGTGAACACCGGGGAGCTGTTTTTT
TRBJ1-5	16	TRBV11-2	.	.	CASSLASGAALLPQHF	TGTGCCAGCAGCTTAGCCTCAGGGGCCGCCTTGTTGCCCCAGCATTTT
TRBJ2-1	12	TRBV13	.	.	CASSPGTGKQFF	TGTGCCAGCAGCCCAGGGACTGGAAAGCAGTTCTTC
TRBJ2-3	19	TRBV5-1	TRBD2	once	CASSLRPSGGPTSTDTQYF	TGCGCCAGCAGCTTGAGGCCTAGCGGGGGTCCAACTAGCACAGATACGCAGTATTTT
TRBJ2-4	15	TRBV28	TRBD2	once	CASSLYRRGENIQYF	TGTGCCAGCAGTTTATACCGGCGGGGGGAAAACATTCAGTACTTC
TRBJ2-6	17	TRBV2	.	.	CASSETKGGSGANVLTF	TGTGCCAGCAGTGAAACGAAAGGCGGCTCTGGGGCCAACGTCCTGACTTTC
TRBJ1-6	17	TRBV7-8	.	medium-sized	CASSHTETRSYNSPLHF	TGTGCCAGCAGCCACACGGAGACTCGCTCCTATAATTCACCCCTCCACTTT
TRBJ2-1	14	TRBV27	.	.	CASSSSGAYNEQFF	TGTGCCAGCAGTTCGTCAGGGGCCTACAATGAGCAGTTCTTC
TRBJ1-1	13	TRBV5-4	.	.	CASSPTRNTEAFF	TGTGCCAGCAGCCCGACACGGAACACTGAAGCTTTCTTT
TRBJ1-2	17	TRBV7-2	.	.	CASSPETGVYGAYGYTF	TGTGCCAGCAGCCCCGAAACCGGGGTCTACGGTGCCTATGGCTACACCTTC
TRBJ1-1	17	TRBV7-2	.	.	CASSLGWGGVGSTEAFF	TGTGCCAGCAGCTTAGGCTGGGGGGGTGTTGGGTCCACTGAAGCTTTCTTT
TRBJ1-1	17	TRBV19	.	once	CASSVDRLGGENTEAFF	TGTGCCAGTAGTGTCGACAGGTTAGGTGGGGAGAACACTGAAGCTTTCTTT
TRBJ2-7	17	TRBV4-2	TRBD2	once	CASSANGGLAGEDEQYF	TGTGCCAGCAGCGCGAACGGAGGACTAGCGGGAGAGGACGAGCAGTACTTC
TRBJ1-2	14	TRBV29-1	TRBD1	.	CSVVRDRGLYGYTF	TGCAGCGTCGTCCGGGACAGGGGCCTCTATGGCTACACCTTC
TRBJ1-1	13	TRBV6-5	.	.	CASSTTADTEAFF	TGTGCCAGCAGCACCACAGCAGACACTGAAGCTTTCTTT
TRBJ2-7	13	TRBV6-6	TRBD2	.	CASGLAETYEQYF	TGTGCCAGCGGACTAGCGGAGACCTACGAGCAGTACTTC
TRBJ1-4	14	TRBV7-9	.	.	CASSFYRAGEKLFF	TGTGCCAGCAGCTTCTACAGGGCCGGTGAAAAACTGTTTTTT
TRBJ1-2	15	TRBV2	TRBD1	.	CASSEPGQTPDGYTF	TGTGCCAGCAGTGAGCCGGGACAGACCCCAGATGGCTACACCTTC